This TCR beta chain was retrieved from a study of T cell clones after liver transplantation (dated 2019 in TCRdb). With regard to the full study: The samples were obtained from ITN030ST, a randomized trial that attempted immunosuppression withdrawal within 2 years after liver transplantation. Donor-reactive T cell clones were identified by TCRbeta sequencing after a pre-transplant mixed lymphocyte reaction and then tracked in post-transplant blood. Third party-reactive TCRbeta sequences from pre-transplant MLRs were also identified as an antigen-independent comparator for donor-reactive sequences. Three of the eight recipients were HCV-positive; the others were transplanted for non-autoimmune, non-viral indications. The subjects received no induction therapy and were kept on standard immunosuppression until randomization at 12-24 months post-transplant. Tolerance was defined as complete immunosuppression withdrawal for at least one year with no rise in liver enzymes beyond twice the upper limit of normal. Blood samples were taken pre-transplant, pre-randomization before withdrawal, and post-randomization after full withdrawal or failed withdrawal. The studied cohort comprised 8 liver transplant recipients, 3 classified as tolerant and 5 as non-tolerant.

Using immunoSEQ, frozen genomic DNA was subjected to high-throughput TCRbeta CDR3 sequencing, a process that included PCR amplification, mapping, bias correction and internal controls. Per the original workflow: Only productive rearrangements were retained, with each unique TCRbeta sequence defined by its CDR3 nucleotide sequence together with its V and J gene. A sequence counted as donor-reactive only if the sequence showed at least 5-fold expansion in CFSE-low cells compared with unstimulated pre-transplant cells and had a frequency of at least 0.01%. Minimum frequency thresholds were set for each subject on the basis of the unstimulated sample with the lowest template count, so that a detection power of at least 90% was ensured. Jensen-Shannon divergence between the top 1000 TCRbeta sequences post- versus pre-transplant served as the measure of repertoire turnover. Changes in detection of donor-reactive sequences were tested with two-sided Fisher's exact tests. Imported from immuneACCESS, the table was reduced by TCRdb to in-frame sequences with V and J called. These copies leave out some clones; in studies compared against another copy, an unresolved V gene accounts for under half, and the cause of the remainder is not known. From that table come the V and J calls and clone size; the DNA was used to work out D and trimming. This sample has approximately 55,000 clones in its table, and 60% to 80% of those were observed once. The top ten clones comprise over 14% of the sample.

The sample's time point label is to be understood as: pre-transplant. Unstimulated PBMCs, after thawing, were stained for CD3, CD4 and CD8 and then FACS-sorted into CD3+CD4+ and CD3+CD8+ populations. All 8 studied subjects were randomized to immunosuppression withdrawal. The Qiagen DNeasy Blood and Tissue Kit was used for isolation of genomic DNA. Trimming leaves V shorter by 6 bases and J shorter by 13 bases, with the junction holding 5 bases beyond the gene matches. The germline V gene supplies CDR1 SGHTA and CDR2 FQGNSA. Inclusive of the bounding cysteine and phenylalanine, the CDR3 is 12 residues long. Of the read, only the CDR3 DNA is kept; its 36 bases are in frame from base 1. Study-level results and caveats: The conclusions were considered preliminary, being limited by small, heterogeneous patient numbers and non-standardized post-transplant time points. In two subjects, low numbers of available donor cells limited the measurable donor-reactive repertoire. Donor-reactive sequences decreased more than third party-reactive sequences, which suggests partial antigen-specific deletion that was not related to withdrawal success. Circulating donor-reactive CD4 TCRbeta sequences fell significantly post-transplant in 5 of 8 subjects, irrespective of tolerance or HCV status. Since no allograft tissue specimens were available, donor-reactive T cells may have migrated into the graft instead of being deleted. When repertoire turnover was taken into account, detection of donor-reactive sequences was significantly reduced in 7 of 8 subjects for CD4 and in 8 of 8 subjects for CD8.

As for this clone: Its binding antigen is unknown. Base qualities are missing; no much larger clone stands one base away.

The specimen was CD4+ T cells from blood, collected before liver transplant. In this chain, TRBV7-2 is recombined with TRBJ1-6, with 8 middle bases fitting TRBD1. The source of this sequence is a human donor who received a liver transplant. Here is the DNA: TGTGCCAGCAGTCATGACAGGGGTCCCCTCCACTTT. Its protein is CASSHDRGPLHF.